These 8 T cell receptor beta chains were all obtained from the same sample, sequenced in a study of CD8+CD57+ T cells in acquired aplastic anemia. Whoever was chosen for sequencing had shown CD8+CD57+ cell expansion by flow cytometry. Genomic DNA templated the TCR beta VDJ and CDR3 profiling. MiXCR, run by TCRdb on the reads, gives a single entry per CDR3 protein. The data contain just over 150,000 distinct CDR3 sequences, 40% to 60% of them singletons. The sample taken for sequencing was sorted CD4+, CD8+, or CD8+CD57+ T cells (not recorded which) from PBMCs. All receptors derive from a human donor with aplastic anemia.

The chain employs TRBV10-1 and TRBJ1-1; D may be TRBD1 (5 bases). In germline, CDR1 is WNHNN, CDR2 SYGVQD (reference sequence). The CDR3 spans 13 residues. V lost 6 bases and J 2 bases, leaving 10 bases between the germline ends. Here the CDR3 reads CASRPQGNTEAFF. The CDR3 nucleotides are TGCGCCAGCAGACCCCAGGGAAACACTGAAGCTTTCTTT.

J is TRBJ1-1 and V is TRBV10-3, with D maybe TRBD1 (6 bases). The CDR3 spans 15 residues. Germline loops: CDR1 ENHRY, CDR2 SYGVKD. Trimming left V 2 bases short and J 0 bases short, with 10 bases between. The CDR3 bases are TGTGCCATCAGTGAGAGGGACACAGTGAACACTGAAGCTTTCTTT. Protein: CAISERDTVNTEAFF.

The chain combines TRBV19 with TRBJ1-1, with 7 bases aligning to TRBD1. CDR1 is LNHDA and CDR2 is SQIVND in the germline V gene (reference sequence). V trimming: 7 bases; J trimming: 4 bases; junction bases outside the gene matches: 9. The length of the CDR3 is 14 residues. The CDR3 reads CASNYDRVGTEAFF. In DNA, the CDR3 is TGTGCCAGTAACTACGACAGGGTGGGCACTGAAGCTTTCTTT.

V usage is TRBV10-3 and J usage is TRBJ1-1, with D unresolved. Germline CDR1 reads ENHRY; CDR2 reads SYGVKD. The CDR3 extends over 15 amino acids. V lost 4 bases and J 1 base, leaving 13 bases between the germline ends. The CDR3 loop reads CAISGPGGANTEAFF. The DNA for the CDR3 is TGTGCCATCAGTGGGCCGGGAGGAGCGAACACTGAAGCTTTCTTT.

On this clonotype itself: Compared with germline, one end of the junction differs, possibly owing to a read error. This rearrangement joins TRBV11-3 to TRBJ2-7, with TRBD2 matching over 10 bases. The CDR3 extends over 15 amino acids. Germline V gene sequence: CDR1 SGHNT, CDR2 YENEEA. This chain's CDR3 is CASGPLAGGVDERYF. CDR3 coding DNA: TGTGCCAGCGGCCCGTTAGCGGGGGGCGTGGACGAGCGGTACTTC.

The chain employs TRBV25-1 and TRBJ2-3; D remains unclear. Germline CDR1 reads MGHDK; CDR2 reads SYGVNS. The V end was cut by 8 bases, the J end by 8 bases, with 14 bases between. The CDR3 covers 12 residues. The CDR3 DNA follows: TGTGCCAGCCGTGCCGGGTTAGGTACGCAGTATTTT. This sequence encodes CASRAGLGTQYF.

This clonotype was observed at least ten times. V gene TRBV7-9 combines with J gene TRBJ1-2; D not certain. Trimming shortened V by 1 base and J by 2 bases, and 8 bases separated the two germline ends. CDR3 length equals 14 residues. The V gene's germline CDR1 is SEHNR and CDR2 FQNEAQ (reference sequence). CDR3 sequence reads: CASSLGAGNYGYTF. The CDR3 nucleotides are TGTGCCAGCAGCTTAGGAGCCGGGAACTATGGCTACACCTTC.

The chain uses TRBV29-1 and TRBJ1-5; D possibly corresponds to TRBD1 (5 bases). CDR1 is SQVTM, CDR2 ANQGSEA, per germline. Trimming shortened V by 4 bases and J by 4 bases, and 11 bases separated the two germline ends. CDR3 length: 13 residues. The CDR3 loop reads CSVVEGTNQPQHF. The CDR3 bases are TGCAGCGTTGTAGAGGGGACGAATCAGCCCCAGCATTTT.